This T cell receptor (beta chain) is drawn from a study of graft-versus-host responses after intestinal transplantation. In the study overall: Multivisceral, liver-intestinal, or isolated intestinal grafts were transplanted into recipients. Each recipient received anti-thymocyte globulin induction, then tacrolimus and steroids for around 3 years. Study findings and constraints: Allografts carried high graft-versus-host to host-versus-graft clonal ratios in patients having graft-donor T cell macrochimerism.

Turning to this clone: Its antigen is as yet unknown.

Trimming took off 0 bases at V and 8 bases at J, with 11 bases between the two ends. Germline V CDR1 and CDR2: PRHDT, FYEKMQ (reference sequence). This CDR3 comprises 15 residues. Assay: immunoSEQ multiplex PCR; the TCRdb copy retains only in-frame clones and omits some. Of approximately 74,000 clones in the sample, approximately 90% are singletons; the top ten hold roughly 0.7%. The chain links TRBV13 to TRBJ1-6; TRBD1 is a possible D gene (6 bases). The TCR comes from a human patient who received an intestinal transplant, so some T cells may come from the graft donor. Sequenced here: PBMCs, sampled 98 days after intestinal transplantation. The CDR3 sequence is CASSLGDRNDSPLHF. In DNA form, the CDR3 reads TGTGCCAGCAGCTTAGGCGACAGGAATGATTCACCCCTCCACTTT.